Listed here is a single TCR beta chain. These data are taken from a study of OX40 agonist ivuxolimab in advanced cancers. After removal of 3 bases from V and 4 bases from J, the junction contained 15 bases not matched to a gene. This CDR3 is 18 amino acids long. From germline, CDR1 is KGHSH and CDR2 LQKENI. Profiled with immunoSEQ multiplex PCR; TCRdb holds only in-frame clones, not every one. The sample includes under 45,000 clones, 80% of them seen just once. This receptor was taken from an adult with an advanced solid tumor such as melanoma, head and neck, liver or kidney cancer. The source was CD4+ or CD8+ T cells sorted from blood, collected in a trial of the OX40 agonist ivuxolimab. The rearrangement uses TRBV18 and TRBJ2-5; 9 bases match TRBD1. CDR3 in amino acids: CASSPFDVQGARGETQYF. Written as DNA, the CDR3 is TGTGCCAGCTCACCTTTTGATGTACAGGGGGCGCGGGGAGAGACCCAGTACTTC.